Below, one TCR beta chain is given with its context. The table lists this clonotype with a few counts. Its cognate antigen has yet to be identified. Base qualities are not recorded, but no much larger clone differs from it by a single base. This entry is derived from a study of regulatory T cells in long-lasting Graves disease (TCRdb year 2021). Context from the whole study: Persistent Graves' disease was defined as persistently positive TSH receptor autoantibodies together with antithyroid drug treatment for over 5 years. This study used TCR sequencing and RNA sequencing of peripheral blood to compare persistent Graves' disease patients against newly diagnosed Graves' disease patients. The study took place in China and was registered as a clinical trial. A total of around 35 samples underwent TCR sequencing, from around 13 patients with persistent Graves' disease and some 20 patients with newly diagnosed Graves' disease. Persistent Graves' disease patients in the clinical cohort had taken antithyroid drugs for about 10.3 years on average. Paper-wide results and their limitations: The authors acknowledged the small sample size as a limitation that may reduce accuracy. Compared with newly diagnosed patients, patients with persistent Graves' disease had lower TCR Shannon entropy and fewer highly expanded clones, which suggests clonal expansion. TRBV28, TRBJ1-2 and TRBJ2-5 were preferentially used in persistent disease, while TRBV20-1 and TRBJ2-1 were favored in newly diagnosed disease. A larger number of public clonotypes was shared among persistent patients (over 2,500) than among newly diagnosed patients (roughly 980). Sequencing and analysis were limited to the TCR beta chain. Because the primary lesion, thyroid tissue, could not be accessed, the study looked at peripheral blood alone.

The library was obtained by multiplex PCR. Sequencing used an Illumina HiSeq 4000. To build TCR beta libraries, CDR3 regions were amplified by Arm-PCR using iRepertoire HTBI primers. Gel purification was performed on PCR products prior to sequencing. The original methods were these. Gene usage analysis of CDR3 amino acid clonotypes relied on the approximately 60 TRBV and 13 to 15 TRBJ segments identified across samples. Filtered high-quality paired reads were merged into contigs using COPE and FqMerger. BLAST was used to align contigs to IMGT TRBV, TRBD and TRBJ reference genes, with CDR3 defined following IMGT. Clonotypes above 0.1% frequency were classified as highly expanded clones. Shannon entropy was used to measure repertoire diversity, and the Gini coefficient was used to measure V-J evenness. A clonotype found in more than one individual was treated as public. Using fastp at Q25 and MiXCR, TCRdb reprocessed the public reads and kept productive beta chains. Merged by CDR3 protein, the rows form single entries marked with the most common genes and DNA. These V and J calls originate from TCRdb's pipeline instead of the authors' own analysis. Counted in this sample were about 470,000 distinct CDR3 sequences; around 20% of them appeared once. The ten largest clones capture about 7.8% of the sample.

The sample's time point, from its label and the paper: persistent/refractory GD, antithyroid drugs over 5 years with positive TRAb. For both TCR sequencing and RNA sequencing, RNA was extracted from PBMCs in TRIzol. Graves' disease was diagnosed according to American Thyroid Association guidelines. Patients for the study were recruited at an endocrinology department in Xi'an, China. Each patient gave approximately 10 milliliters of peripheral blood, collected in an EDTA anticoagulant tube. Ficoll Paque Plus density gradient separation was used to isolate PBMCs, and no further T cell sorting was done. An Agilent 2100 Bioanalyzer and agarose gel were used to check RNA quality, and a NanoDrop 2000 was used to measure RNA concentration. Taken from cysteine to phenylalanine, the CDR3 has 14 residues. Only CDR3 DNA remains: 42 bases, in frame from the first base. CDR1 MNHNS and CDR2 SASEGT are derived from the germline V gene. V and J lose 6 bases and 6 bases, and a span of 15 bases separates them.

The source was peripheral blood mononuclear cells (PBMCs), collected when the disease was refractory, from a patient treated with antithyroid drugs. The sequence joins TRBV6-1 to TRBJ1-3; the D gene is perhaps TRBD1, from 5 matching bases. This TCR came from a female donor with Graves disease. The DNA sequence is as follows: TGTGCCAGCAGAGACGGACATGGAGTAAACACCATATATTTT. Translated, this is CASRDGHGVNTIYF.